In its sample, the clone carrying this T cell receptor (beta chain) was seen a few times. The data stem from a study of blood T cell repertoires in COVID-19. Study summary: COVID-19 samples from acute and convalescent phases originated in the United States, Italy and Spain.

The CDR3 is 9 amino acids. Germline-derived CDR1 and CDR2 are LNHDA and SQIVND (reference sequence). Original processing notes: Researchers report that nucleated cell counts were estimated from reference gene primer amplification. The data were produced by immunoSEQ multiplex PCR, yet TCRdb's version contains in-frame clones alone and is incomplete. The V and J calls and clone size come from that table; D and trimming were worked out from the DNA. This table holds tens of thousands of clones, roughly 80% found once. The chain joins TRBV19 to TRBJ1-6; D unresolved. Sequencing was done on a sample of peripheral blood. The TCR comes from a human donor in a cohort sampled during active or convalescent COVID-19. Written as DNA, the CDR3 is TGTGCTCCGAGGTCACCCCTCCACTTT. Amino acids: CAPRSPLHF.